A single sample gave rise to the 27 T cell receptor beta chains below, sequenced in a study of blood T cell repertoires in COVID-19. The table came from immunoSEQ multiplex PCR; TCRdb's copy has only in-frame clones and leaves some out. The sample holds about 140,000 clones; roughly 80% are singletons and the top ten take 1.5% to 2%. Sequencing was done on a sample of PBMCs or T cells enriched from blood (not recorded which). The receptors here all came from a woman under 30 who had been exposed to COVID-19.

The chain is built from TRBV27 and TRBJ1-5, with TRBD1 as a possible D gene (5 bases). There are 15 residues in the CDR3. V was shortened by 6 bases and J by 0 bases, with 12 bases between the two germline ends. Germline V CDR1 and CDR2: MNHEY, SMNVEV (reference sequence). For the CDR3, the DNA is TGTGCCAGCAGGACAGAGCCATATAGCAATCAGCCCCAGCATTTT. Protein product: CASRTEPYSNQPQHF.

This clone was seen more than once but under ten times. The gene calls are TRBV29-1 and TRBJ1-5; D is perhaps TRBD1 (6 bases). Germline values: CDR1 SQVTM, CDR2 ANQGSEA. V was shortened by 4 bases and J by 6 bases, with 13 bases between the two germline ends. The CDR3 extends over 13 amino acids. The CDR3 sequence is CSVGGQESQPQHF. The CDR3 bases are TGCAGCGTTGGGGGGCAGGAGAGTCAGCCCCAGCATTTT.

The genes are TRBV7-2 and TRBJ1-2, with 9 positions matching TRBD1. The CDR3 has 16 amino acids. Germline CDR1 is SGHTA and CDR2 is FQGNSA. Trimming at V came to 4 bases and at J to 7 bases, leaving 13 bases not matched to a gene. CDR3 nucleotide sequence: TGTGCCAGCAGCTCAGGACCCGGGACAGGGTGGAGTGGCTACACCTTC. Its translation: CASSSGPGTGWSGYTF.

CDR3 region: CASSPEGQGTTNEKLFF. CDR3 sequence (DNA): TGTGCCAGCTCACCGGAAGGACAGGGCACAACTAATGAAAAACTGTTTTTT. The chain links TRBV18 to TRBJ1-4; 8 nucleotides align to TRBD1. CDR3 length: 17 amino acids. Germline V gene lookup returns CDR1 KGHSH and CDR2 LQKENI. V lost 3 bases, J lost 0 bases, and 6 bases stayed unmatched.

The V gene is TRBV4-1, the J gene TRBJ2-1; D is uncertain. V was cut by 0 bases and J by 0 bases, with 9 bases left in between. The germline CDR1 and CDR2 sequences are MGHRA and YSYEKL. CDR3 length: 16 amino acids. This CDR3 reads CASSQELASSYNEQFF. The CDR3 coding sequence is TGCGCCAGCAGCCAAGAATTGGCTAGCTCCTACAATGAGCAGTTCTTC.

The gene calls are TRBV5-8 and TRBJ1-3, with D possibly TRBD1 on 6 matching bases. V lost 1 base and J lost 2, with 10 bases in between. The germline V gene has CDR1 SGHTS and CDR2 YDEGEE. This CDR3 comprises 15 residues. CDR3 sequence: CASSLWTEAGNTIYF. The DNA for the CDR3 is TGTGCCAGCAGCTTGTGGACAGAAGCTGGAAACACCATATATTTT. Full variable domain (missing parts from reference TRBV5-8 and TRBJ1-3): EAGVTQSPTHLIKTRGQQATLRCSPISGHTSVYWYQQALGLGLQFLLWYDEGEERNRGNFPPRFSGRQFPNYSSELNVNALELEDSALYLCASSLWTEAGNTIYFGEGSWLTVV.

The gene calls are TRBV21-1 and TRBJ2-2; no DNA check was done on the table's D call, TRBD2. TRBV21-1 is noted as a pseudogene. CDR3 length equals 15 residues. This CDR3 reads CASSSGRAYTGELFF. The CDR3 DNA reads TGTGCCAGCAGTAGCGGGAGGGCCTACACCGGGGAGCTGTTTTTT.

In this sample, this clone turned up once. This chain links TRBV5-1 with TRBJ1-2; the match to TRBD1 covers 7 bases. This CDR3 is 12 amino acids long. Trimming at V came to 5 bases and at J to 8 bases, leaving 6 bases not matched to a gene. The germline V gene has CDR1 SGHRS and CDR2 YFSETQ. The CDR3 sequence: CASRSDRAGYTF. DNA of the CDR3: TGCGCCAGCAGATCCGACAGGGCGGGCTACACCTTC.

V and J are TRBV27 and TRBJ2-7; the D gene is possibly TRBD1 (7 bases). This CDR3 spans 17 amino acids. The V and J ends lost 5 bases and 2 bases respectively, with 22 bases between them. The germline gives CDR1 MNHEY, CDR2 SMNVEV (reference sequence). DNA for the CDR3: TGTGCCAGCAGTCCTTTTCGGCAGGGGGGATACCCCTACGAGCAGTACTTC. The encoded protein is CASSPFRQGGYPYEQYF.

CDR3 residues: CASSARGLVSPDTQYF. For the CDR3, the DNA is TGTGCCAGCAGCGCCCGGGGACTAGTTAGTCCAGATACGCAGTATTTT. The V call is TRBV9, the J call TRBJ2-3; TRBD2 agrees at 8 bases. CDR3 length: 16 residues. The ends lost 3 bases at V and 4 bases at J; junction bases unmatched: 10. CDR1 is SGDLS, CDR2 YYNGEE, per germline.

This clone came up once. This sequence joins TRBV11-2 and TRBJ1-1, with D unclear. CDR3 length equals 14 residues. Per germline, CDR1 SGHAT and CDR2 FQNNGV. V gave up 5 bases and J gave up 1 base, with 11 bases separating them. This CDR3 is CASSPVAGNTEAFF. The CDR3 DNA sequence: TGTGCCAGCAGCCCGGTCGCGGGGAACACTGAAGCTTTCTTT.

The V call is TRBV7-3, the J call TRBJ1-2, with 8 positions matching TRBD1. The J segment lost 5 bases and the V segment lost 4 bases, leaving 3 bases of the junction unmatched. The length of the CDR3 is 13 residues. The germline V gene encodes CDR1 SGHTA and CDR2 FQGTGA. The CDR3 region has the DNA TGTGCCAGCAGCTCCGGACAGGGATATGGCTACACCTTC. Its translation is CASSSGQGYGYTF.

The rearrangement joins TRBV7-9 to TRBJ1-2; D perhaps matches TRBD1 (6 bases). The V end was cut by 4 bases, the J end by 7 bases, with 19 bases between. The CDR3 is made up of 15 amino acids. Germline assignment: CDR1 SEHNR and CDR2 FQNEAQ (reference sequence). This CDR3 is CASSSKTGPNPGYTF. The CDR3, as DNA: TGTGCCAGCAGCTCGAAGACAGGTCCCAATCCTGGCTACACCTTC.

This CDR3 is CASSSRAGRSNEQFF. The CDR3 DNA follows: TGTGCCAGCAGCTCCCGGGCGGGACGAAGCAATGAGCAGTTCTTC. V gene TRBV7-3 combines with J gene TRBJ2-1, with D perhaps matching TRBD2 (6 bases). Trimming pared 4 bases from V and 6 bases from J, leaving 16 bases between. The V gene's germline CDR1 is SGHTA and CDR2 FQGTGA. The CDR3 is 15 residues long.

The chain links TRBV5-1 to TRBJ1-2, with D hard to call. This CDR3 is 14 amino acids long. CDR1 SGHRS and CDR2 YFSETQ come from the germline V gene. V lost 6 bases and J lost 8, with 20 bases in between. The CDR3 region is CASTSSTFQEGYTF. The DNA of the CDR3 is TGCGCCAGCACCTCTTCGACCTTCCAGGAAGGCTACACCTTC.

This rearrangement joins TRBV6-1 to TRBJ1-6; D gene unclear. V lost 3 bases and J 7 bases, leaving 13 bases between the germline ends. Germline V lookup: CDR1 MNHNS, CDR2 SASEGT. The CDR3 has 15 residues. CDR3 sequence: CASSELVGENSPLHF. For the CDR3, the DNA is TGTGCCAGCAGTGAGCTAGTGGGAGAAAATTCACCCCTCCACTTT.

V usage is TRBV27 and J usage is TRBJ1-1, with TRBD1 matching 7 bases. V shed 2 bases, J shed 4 bases, and the junction held 10 bases outside the gene matches. CDR1 is MNHEY and CDR2 is SMNVEV in the germline V gene (reference sequence). This CDR3 contains 16 residues. The CDR3 DNA reads TGTGCCAGCAGTTTACGACAGGGTTCGTCGGTCACTGAAGCTTTCTTT. Its translation is CASSLRQGSSVTEAFF.

This chain joins TRBV28 and TRBJ1-3; D gene uncertain. There are 12 residues in the CDR3. Trimming removed 5 bases at V and 6 bases at J, with 8 bases between. Per germline, CDR1 MDHEN and CDR2 SYDVKM. This CDR3 reads CASSEQLNTIYF. In DNA form, the CDR3 reads TGTGCCAGCAGTGAACAGCTAAACACCATATATTTT. Complete variable domain (other parts from reference TRBV28 and TRBJ1-3): DVKVTQSSRYLVKRTGEKVFLECVQDMDHENMFWYRQDPGLGLRLIYFSYDVKMKEKGDIPEGYSVSREKKERFSLILESASTNQTSMYLCASSEQLNTIYFGEGSWLTVV.

This chain joins TRBV25-1 and TRBJ2-5; the D gene is possibly TRBD1 (6 bases). CDR3 size: 13 residues. Trimming took off 5 bases at V and 4 bases at J, with 11 bases between the two ends. Germline V gene data show CDR1 as MGHDK and CDR2 as SYGVNS. In nucleotides, the CDR3 is TGTGCCAGCAGTCAACAGGGTCTAGAGACCCAGTACTTC. This translates into CASSQQGLETQYF.

V gene TRBV9 combines with J gene TRBJ1-1, with D hard to call. With 4 bases removed from V and 5 bases from J, the gap between germline ends came to 12 bases. The CDR3 extends over 13 amino acids. Germline assignment: CDR1 SGDLS and CDR2 YYNGEE. The DNA of the CDR3 is TGTGCCAGCAGCCCCCGGAGTCAAACTGAAGCTTTCTTT. Translated: CASSPRSQTEAFF. Combining the CDR3 with reference TRBV9 and TRBJ1-1 gives the whole variable domain DSGVTQTPKHLITATGQRVTLRCSPRSGDLSVYWYQQSLDQGLQFLIQYYNGEERAKGNILERFSAQQFPDLHSELNLSSLELGDSALYFCASSPRSQTEAFFGQGTRLTVV.

This clone occurred a few times. V is TRBV19 and J is TRBJ2-7, with 8 bases aligning to TRBD1. Germline trimming cut 5 bases from V and 6 bases from J; bases unmatched to any gene: 9. CDR1 and CDR2 (germline): LNHDA, SQIVND (reference sequence). The CDR3 has 14 residues. CDR3 protein: CASSHPGQASEQYF. DNA for the CDR3: TGTGCCAGTAGTCATCCGGGACAGGCTTCCGAGCAGTACTTC. The variable domain in full, with the rest retrieved from reference TRBV19 and TRBJ2-7, is DGGITQSPKYLFRKEGQNVTLSCEQNLNHDAMYWYRQDPGQGLRLIYYSQIVNDFQKGDIAEGYSVSREKKESFPLTVTSAQKNPTAFYLCASSHPGQASEQYFGPGTRLTVT.

The CDR3 bases are TGTGCTAGTGGTTTGGGGACAGGGGGTCAGCCCCAGCATTTT. It yields the protein CASGLGTGGQPQHF. J is TRBJ1-5 and V is TRBV12-5; TRBD1 aligns across 10 bases. The CDR3 sequence is 14 residues long. The V gene end was trimmed by 1 base and the J gene end by 6 bases; junction bases not matched to a gene: 0. Germline V gene sequence: CDR1 LGHNT, CDR2 FRNRAP.

The chain combines TRBV3-1 (or the pseudogene TRBV3-2) with TRBJ1-4; 8 nucleotides match TRBD1. In germline, CDR1 is LGHDT, CDR2 YNNKEL (reference sequence). Trimming at V came to 2 bases and at J to 2 bases, leaving 1 base not matched to a gene. This CDR3 is 15 amino acids long. The CDR3 is CASSQRTGTNEKLFF. The CDR3 coding sequence is TGTGCCAGCAGCCAACGGACAGGGACTAATGAAAAACTGTTTTTT.

J is TRBJ1-1 and V is TRBV19; D gene ambiguous. The germline V gene encodes CDR1 LNHDA and CDR2 SQIVND (reference sequence). This CDR3 has 14 amino acids. Trimming removed 7 bases from V and 4 bases from J, with 16 bases in between. The CDR3 coding sequence is TGTGCCAGTACGATGGGAGGTCATACCACTGAAGCTTTCTTT. Translating gives CASTMGGHTTEAFF.

The genes are TRBV7-3 and TRBJ2-6; 7 bases agree with TRBD1. J gave up 3 bases and V 5 bases, and 7 bases lay outside the gene matches. CDR3 length equals 16 residues. CDR1 and CDR2 from the germline V gene are SGHTA and FQGTGA. CDR3 sequence reads: CASSPTGLGGANVLTF. DNA of the CDR3: TGTGCCAGCAGCCCGACAGGGTTGGGTGGGGCCAACGTCCTGACTTTC.

The V and J genes are TRBV20-1 and TRBJ1-2, with D maybe TRBD1 (5 bases). The CDR3 runs to 14 residues. V was clipped by 3 bases and J by 4 bases, with 15 bases between them. Germline values: CDR1 DFQATT, CDR2 SNEGSKA (reference sequence). As DNA, the CDR3 is TGCAGTGCTAGTCAGGGTCAGGGTACCTATGGCTACACCTTC. Protein product: CSASQGQGTYGYTF.

The chain is built from TRBV6-4 and TRBJ2-2; TRBD1 agrees at 7 bases. Germline assignment: CDR1 MRHNA and CDR2 SNTAGT. The CDR3 has 15 residues. Trimming cost V 3 bases and J 4 bases; bases outside gene matches: 5. CDR3: CASSEGTGATGELFF. CDR3 sequence (DNA): TGTGCCAGCAGTGAAGGAACAGGGGCCACCGGGGAGCTGTTTTTT.